This T cell receptor (beta chain) was observed in a study of T-cell reconstitution after alpha-beta-depleted transplantation in children (dated by TCRdb to the mid-2010s). Study-wide context: The study quantitatively tracked T-cell immune reconstitution after TCRalphabeta/CD19-depleted allogeneic hematopoietic cell transplantation in children using TCR repertoire profiling.

The receptor library was made with PCR. The run used an Illumina HiSeq 2500. Molecular barcoding was employed in the preparation of TCR libraries, with unique molecular identifiers being used to normalize TCRbeta repertoire quantification. TCRdb reworked the public reads: Q25 trimming with fastp, MiXCR clone assembly, productive beta chains retained. Every CDR3 protein is listed once, alongside the most common genes and DNA of its rows. The sample includes 400,000 to 500,000 distinct CDR3 sequences, with approximately 11% observed a single time. The ten biggest clones cover about 5% of the sample. The germline ends are 12 bases apart after V is trimmed by 5 bases and J by 5 bases. Including cysteine and phenylalanine, the CDR3 has 14 amino acids. Only the CDR3 DNA stays, 42 bases, in frame from base 1. CDR1 KGHSH and CDR2 LQKENI are derived from the germline V gene. Of note for this clonotype: Its antigen specificity is not known. No quality values exist for individual bases; no much larger clone is one base distant.

Sequences were derived from PBMCs from the stem cell graft donor, sampled from the stem cell graft. The chain couples TRBV18 to TRBJ2-2, with TRBD1 perhaps the D gene, on 6 matching bases. This receptor was taken from a human donor who donated a stem cell graft to a child with acute myeloid leukemia. The encoded CDR3 is CASSTLQGTGELFF. The nucleotide sequence is TGTGCCAGCTCAACTCTACAGGGAACCGGGGAGCTGTTTTTT. With all but the CDR3 taken from the reference TRBV18 and TRBJ2-2 genes, the full variable domain is: NAGVMQNPRHLVRRRGQEARLRCSPMKGHSHVYWYRQLPEEGLKFMVYLQKENIIDESGMPKERFSAEFPKEGPSILRIQQVVRGDSAAYFCASSTLQGTGELFFGEGSRLTVL.